This TCR beta chain was sequenced for a study of T-cell reconstitution after alpha-beta-depleted transplantation in children. Points from the study as a whole: Two months or so post-transplant, alpha-beta T cells reportedly derived from several hundred expanded graft clones.

Deletions cut 0 bases from V and 3 bases from J, with 11 bases between. This CDR3 contains 14 residues. CDR1 and CDR2 (germline): DFQATT, SNEGSKA (reference sequence). Molecular barcoding with unique molecular identifiers was used for the TCRbeta library. Each CDR3 protein gets one entry after TCRdb re-called the PCR reads with MiXCR. The sample shows approximately 500,000 distinct CDR3 sequences, roughly a tenth of them seen only once. Ten or more counts support this clonotype. The antigen is not known. The chain recombines TRBV20-1 with TRBJ1-1; a weak D match, TRBD1 (5 bases). This specimen consisted of PBMCs, obtained before TCRalphabeta/CD19-depleted stem cell transplant. The origin of this receptor is a child aged 2-15 years with inherited bone marrow failure, due to receive a stem cell transplant. The CDR3 is CSARDHQGYTEAFF. CDR3 coding DNA: TGCAGTGCTAGAGATCACCAGGGATACACTGAAGCTTTCTTT.